This T cell receptor (beta chain) was sequenced for a study of blood T cells in healthy people across ages. Together with a sample-barcoded 5' primer, a J-beta primer mix was included in a second PCR lasting roughly 7 to 11 cycles. TCRdb used MiXCR to reprocess the 5' RACE reads, holding one entry per CDR3 protein. The data contain about 900,000 distinct CDR3 sequences, around 49% of them singletons. V lost 4 bases and J lost 5; bases outside the gene matches: 3. The length of the CDR3 is 14 residues. Germline CDR1 MNHEY, CDR2 SVGAGI. This clonotype showed up just a few times. This sequence was found in a man aged 30 to 39 in good health. This chain uses TRBV6-5 with TRBJ2-2, with 8 bases fitting TRBD1. The material sequenced was blood. The CDR3 is CASSWTGYTGELFF. As DNA, the CDR3 is TGTGCCAGCAGTTGGACAGGGTATACCGGGGAGCTGTTTTTT.